The present T cell receptor beta chain was sequenced within a study of CD8+CD57+ T cells in acquired aplastic anemia. Overall study context: CD4+ and CD8+ cells, once sorted, gave DNA averaging about 3.4 ug.

This clonotype was detected many times. Its specificity is unknown. The CDR3 runs 14 residues. Germline V CDR1 and CDR2: SQVTM, ANQGSEA. Deletions cut 5 bases from V and 1 base from J, with 14 bases between. Notes on the study in general: Overlapping CD8+ CDR3 repertoires of patients and controls contained approximately 28 shared sequences.

Genomic DNA acted as the template from which TCR beta VDJ combination and CDR3 sequence profiling were carried out. TCRdb passed the reads through MiXCR, listing each CDR3 protein once. The sample holds about 200,000 distinct CDR3 sequences, roughly 53% seen once. The patients chosen for sequencing had shown expansion of CD8+CD57+ cells (detected by flow cytometry). This chain links TRBV29-1 with TRBJ1-1, with D unresolved. Source material: sorted CD4+, CD8+, or CD8+CD57+ T cells (not recorded which) from PBMCs. The source of this sequence is a human donor with aplastic anemia. CDR3 nucleotide sequence: TGCAGCGTTCACGGGCGGACCTCGAACACTGAAGCTTTCTTT. Amino acids: CSVHGRTSNTEAFF.